These T cell receptor beta chains were read from a single sample in a study of OX40 agonist ivuxolimab in advanced cancers. This table comes from immunoSEQ multiplex PCR, and its TCRdb copy is limited to in-frame clones, with some not included. The sample yields 85,000 or so clones, around 85% seen once. The material sequenced was CD4+ or CD8+ T cells sorted from blood, taken in a trial of the OX40 agonist ivuxolimab. These TCRs come from an adult with an advanced solid tumor such as melanoma, head and neck, liver or kidney cancer. The CDR3 runs from the conserved cysteine through the conserved F or W. D genes are given only for firm matches. The size of a clone is reported for some rows only, either as once, few or many, or as a class for expanded clones.

v_gene: TRBV7-2
len: 14
j_gene: TRBJ2-7
d_gene: TRBD2
abundance: .
CDR3aa: CASSLTSGVREQYF
CDR3nt: TGTGCCAGCAGCTTGACTAGCGGGGTGCGTGAGCAGTACTTC

v_gene: TRBV5-1
len: 15
j_gene: TRBJ1-1
d_gene: TRBD1
abundance: .
CDR3aa: CASSFETGVNTEAFF
CDR3nt: TGCGCCAGCAGCTTTGAGACAGGGGTGAACACTGAAGCTTTCTTT

v_gene: TRBV5-1
len: 14
j_gene: TRBJ2-3
d_gene: .
abundance: .
CDR3aa: CASSLGRTTDTQYF
CDR3nt: TGCGCCAGCAGCTTGGGCCGGACCACAGATACGCAGTATTTT

v_gene: TRBV18
len: 17
j_gene: TRBJ1-2
d_gene: .
abundance: .
CDR3aa: CASSPQGSNPKDYGYTF
CDR3nt: TGTGCCAGCTCACCACAAGGATCAAATCCCAAGGACTATGGCTACACCTTC

v_gene: TRBV7-2
len: 13
j_gene: TRBJ2-7
d_gene: .
abundance: .
CDR3aa: CASSLGTGYEQYF
CDR3nt: TGTGCCAGCAGCTTAGGCACCGGCTACGAGCAGTACTTC

v_gene: TRBV18
len: 16
j_gene: TRBJ1-2
d_gene: TRBD1
abundance: .
CDR3aa: CASSPSLDRPNYGYTF
CDR3nt: TGTGCCAGCTCACCTAGCTTGGACAGGCCAAACTATGGCTACACCTTC

v_gene: TRBV19
len: 16
j_gene: TRBJ1-2
d_gene: TRBD1
abundance: .
CDR3aa: CASSSNRDSLNYGYTF
CDR3nt: TGTGCCAGTAGTTCTAATAGGGACAGCTTAAACTATGGCTACACCTTC

v_gene: TRBV25-1
len: 14
j_gene: TRBJ2-5
d_gene: .
abundance: .
CDR3aa: CASSEFWGEETQYF
CDR3nt: TGTGCCAGCAGTGAATTTTGGGGAGAGGAGACCCAGTACTTC

v_gene: TRBV11-2
len: 13
j_gene: TRBJ1-1
d_gene: TRBD1
abundance: .
CDR3aa: CASSSDRASKAFF
CDR3nt: TGTGCCAGCAGCTCGGACAGGGCCTCTAAAGCTTTCTTT

v_gene: TRBV2
len: 12
j_gene: TRBJ1-3
d_gene: .
abundance: few
CDR3aa: CASRSSGNTIYF
CDR3nt: TGTGCCAGCAGGAGCTCTGGAAACACCATATATTTT

v_gene: TRBV5-1
len: 14
j_gene: TRBJ1-4
d_gene: .
abundance: .
CDR3aa: CASSREPSRDHAFF
CDR3nt: TGCGCCAGCAGCCGAGAGCCGAGTCGGGACCATGCATTTTTT

v_gene: TRBV2
len: 13
j_gene: TRBJ2-7
d_gene: .
abundance: .
CDR3aa: CASGGTFSYEQYF
CDR3nt: TGTGCCAGCGGGGGGACATTTTCCTACGAGCAGTACTTC

v_gene: TRBV7-8
len: 15
j_gene: TRBJ2-3
d_gene: TRBD2
abundance: .
CDR3aa: CASSFTGGQTNTQYF
CDR3nt: TGTGCCAGCAGCTTCACGGGGGGTCAGACGAATACGCAGTATTTT

v_gene: TRBV27
len: 17
j_gene: TRBJ2-1
d_gene: TRBD1
abundance: .
CDR3aa: CASMPFGTGGFSNEQFF
CDR3nt: TGTGCCAGCATGCCCTTCGGAACAGGGGGGTTTAGCAATGAGCAGTTCTTC

v_gene: TRBV6-5
len: 14
j_gene: TRBJ1-1
d_gene: .
abundance: .
CDR3aa: CASSSWLANTEAFF
CDR3nt: TGTGCCAGCAGTTCCTGGTTGGCGAACACTGAAGCTTTCTTT